The T cell receptor (beta chain) under discussion was sequenced for a study of CD8 T cells in Susac syndrome. V gave up 8 bases and J gave up 0 bases, with 17 bases separating them. The V gene's germline CDR1 is GTSNPN and CDR2 SVGIG (reference sequence). The CDR3 runs to 15 residues. Reverse transcription used roughly 0.5 to 1 ug RNA and random hexamers. TCRdb called the immunoSEQ multiplex PCR reads again in MiXCR, with one record for every CDR3 protein. The data show approximately 190,000 distinct CDR3 sequences, nearly 97% seen once. This chain uses TRBV30 with TRBJ1-3; D perhaps matches TRBD1 (6 bases). The origin of this receptor is a human donor with Susac syndrome. The sequenced material came from CD4+ T cells from PBMCs. The DNA of the CDR3 is TGTGCCCCCGAACAGGGTTCAGTCTCTGGAAACACCATATATTTT. As protein: CAPEQGSVSGNTIYF. The variable domain in full, completed from reference TRBV30 and TRBJ1-3, reads SQTIHQWPATLVQPVGSPLSLECTVEGTSNPNLYWYRQAAGRGLQLLFYSVGIGQISSEVPQNLSASRPQDRQFILSSKKLLLSDSGFYLCAPEQGSVSGNTIYFGEGSWLTVV.